The 20 T cell receptor beta chains given below trace back to one sample, sequenced in a study of OX40 agonist ivuxolimab in advanced cancers. Profiling relied on immunoSEQ multiplex PCR, and the TCRdb table lists in-frame clones only, not all of them. This sample has about 56,000 clones; 82% occur once, and the top ten carry around 3.8%. Sequences were derived from CD4+ or CD8+ T cells sorted from blood, sampled in a trial of the OX40 agonist ivuxolimab. Receptors were obtained from an adult with an advanced solid tumor such as melanoma, head and neck, liver or kidney cancer.

V usage is TRBV7-9 and J usage is TRBJ2-7, with D possibly being TRBD2 (7 bases). The CDR3 sequence is 14 residues long. The germline V and J ends were trimmed by 5 bases and 6 bases, with 17 bases remaining between them. CDR1 is SEHNR and CDR2 is FQNEAQ in the germline V gene (reference sequence). The CDR3, as DNA: TGTGCCAGCAGCGCTGGGGGGGCCGGGGGCGAGCAGTACTTC. Residues: CASSAGGAGGEQYF.

The chain links TRBV7-2 to TRBJ2-7; 7 bases agree with TRBD1. This CDR3 contains 13 residues. The J segment lost 4 bases and the V segment lost 8 bases, leaving 8 bases of the junction unmatched. In germline, CDR1 is SGHTA, CDR2 FQGNSA. CDR3 in amino acids: CASSRDRDYEQYF. CDR3 sequence (DNA): TGTGCCAGCTCCCGGGACAGAGATTACGAGCAGTACTTC.

The chain links TRBV15 to TRBJ1-3, with D hard to call. This CDR3 has 15 amino acids. Trimming removed 3 bases at V and 8 bases at J, with 17 bases between. Per the germline V gene, CDR1 is LNHNV and CDR2 is YYDKDF (reference sequence). CDR3 coding DNA: TGTGCCACCAGCAGGGACTTCGGGTCGCGTTACACCATATATTTT. Its translation: CATSRDFGSRYTIYF.

The rearrangement joins TRBV18 to TRBJ2-7; the D gene is possibly TRBD1 (6 bases). The CDR3 is 14 residues long. The V gene's germline CDR1 is KGHSH and CDR2 LQKENI. The germline V and J ends were trimmed by 4 bases and 3 bases, with 13 bases remaining between them. CDR3 in DNA: TGTGCCAGCTCACGAGGGAGACAGGTCTACGAGCAGTACTTC. The encoded protein is CASSRGRQVYEQYF.

This clone appeared a few times. The CDR3 loop reads CASSEVQGWYGYTF. The DNA for the CDR3 is TGTGCCAGCAGTGAAGTTCAGGGTTGGTATGGCTACACCTTC. The rearrangement uses TRBV6-1 and TRBJ1-2; possible D gene TRBD1, 5 bases. The CDR3 consists of 14 residues. Trimming shortened V by 1 base and J by 5 bases, and 11 bases separated the two germline ends. Germline CDR1 is MNHNS and CDR2 is SASEGT.

The rearrangement joins TRBV7-7 to TRBJ1-6, with D perhaps matching TRBD1 (5 bases). Trimming stripped 1 base from V and 9 bases from J, with 13 bases between. The germline gives CDR1 SSHAT, CDR2 FNYEAQ (reference sequence). The CDR3 covers 15 residues. CDR3 sequence: CASSLVSQGGSPLHF. As DNA, the CDR3 is TGTGCCAGCAGCTTAGTGTCTCAGGGAGGTTCACCCCTCCACTTT.

The CDR3 region is CASSFDRDSTEAFF. CDR3 coding DNA: TGCGCCAGCAGTTTTGACCGGGATAGCACTGAAGCTTTCTTT. V is TRBV5-1 and J is TRBJ1-1; unclear D gene. CDR1 SGHRS and CDR2 YFSETQ come from the germline V gene. This CDR3 region has 14 residues. Trimming left V 5 bases short and J 4 bases short, with 15 bases between.

The rearrangement joins TRBV5-1 to TRBJ1-3; D is ambiguous. The CDR3 is 14 residues long. Germline-derived CDR1 and CDR2 are SGHRS and YFSETQ. Trimming removed 4 bases at V and 2 bases at J, with 10 bases between. Written as DNA, the CDR3 is TGCGCCAGCAGCGCTAGGGCGGCTGGAAACACCATATATTTT. Amino acids: CASSARAAGNTIYF.

The chain couples TRBV19 to TRBJ1-4; D is uncertain. Between the trimmed V and J ends, which lost 5 bases and 4 bases, there was a span of 11 bases. Germline-derived CDR1 and CDR2 are LNHDA and SQIVND (reference sequence). The CDR3 loop spans 14 amino acids. This CDR3 reads CASSEAADNEKLFF. Written as DNA, the CDR3 is TGTGCCAGTAGTGAGGCAGCAGATAATGAAAAACTGTTTTTT.

The J gene is TRBJ1-5, the V gene TRBV2; no definite D call. Germline assignment: CDR1 SNHLY and CDR2 FYNNEI. V was pared by 7 bases and J by 6 bases, with 16 bases between. This CDR3 contains 14 residues. CDR3 coding DNA: TGTGCCAGCACCCCGGCAGGAGCGGGTCAGCCCCAGCATTTT. Its translation is CASTPAGAGQPQHF.

The V call is TRBV12-5, the J call TRBJ2-3; maybe TRBD2 (7 bases). Trimming stripped 2 bases from V and 6 bases from J, with 12 bases between. The length of the CDR3 is 14 residues. The germline gives CDR1 LGHNT, CDR2 FRNRAP. CDR3 sequence reads: CASGLLGGGDTQYF. The DNA of the CDR3 is TGTGCTAGTGGTTTGTTAGGGGGGGGTGATACGCAGTATTTT.

The chain is built from TRBV6-5 and TRBJ2-7; D remains ambiguous. In germline, CDR1 is MNHEY, CDR2 SVGAGI. This CDR3 comprises 14 residues. Trimming pared 6 bases from V and 5 bases from J, leaving 17 bases between. The DNA of the CDR3 is TGTGCCAGCAGCGAAAACTTAAGGGTCCACGAGCAGTACTTC. Translation: CASSENLRVHEQYF.

CDR3 loop: CASTEGRAQETQYF. The CDR3 DNA reads TGTGCCAGCACCGAGGGGCGGGCCCAAGAGACCCAGTACTTC. V is TRBV2 and J is TRBJ2-5; D may correspond to TRBD1 or TRBD2 (5 bases each). V lost 7 bases and J lost 1, with 13 bases in between. This CDR3 region has 14 residues. CDR1 is SNHLY, CDR2 FYNNEI, per germline.

J is TRBJ1-2 and V is TRBV19; tentative D call: TRBD1 (5 bases). The ends were cut back, 3 bases at V and 5 bases at J, with 19 bases in the middle. This CDR3 has 16 residues. Germline V gene sequence: CDR1 LNHDA, CDR2 SQIVND (reference sequence). CDR3 protein: CASSIHSGSEGYGYTF. CDR3 sequence (DNA): TGTGCCAGTAGTATCCATTCAGGGAGTGAAGGATATGGCTACACCTTC. The full variable domain, rest sourced from reference TRBV19 and TRBJ1-2, is DGGITQSPKYLFRKEGQNVTLSCEQNLNHDAMYWYRQDPGQGLRLIYYSQIVNDFQKGDIAEGYSVSREKKESFPLTVTSAQKNPTAFYLCASSIHSGSEGYGYTFGSGTRLTVV.

In this sample, this clone is medium-sized. The genes are TRBV14 and TRBJ1-1, with D possibly TRBD1 on 5 matching bases. V was pared by 0 bases and J by 3 bases, with 8 bases between. The length of the CDR3 is 14 residues. CDR1 is SGHDN, CDR2 FVKESK, per germline. CDR3 sequence (DNA): TGTGCCAGCAGCCAAGAGGGGGGAGACACTGAAGCTTTCTTT. This encodes CASSQEGGDTEAFF.

The CDR3 coding sequence is TGTGCCAGCAGTCTCGCGGGGTTGCGCCTCCCCTCTGGGGCCAACGTCCTGACTTTC. This translates into CASSLAGLRLPSGANVLTF. This chain connects TRBV27 to TRBJ2-6, with D maybe TRBD2 (6 bases). Germline CDR1 is MNHEY and CDR2 is SMNVEV (reference sequence). This CDR3 is built from 19 residues. Trimming left V 5 bases short and J 0 bases short, with 20 bases between.

The CDR3 spells CASSSKGEGYGYTF. DNA for the CDR3: TGTGCCAGCAGCTCGAAGGGAGAGGGCTATGGCTACACCTTC. The rearrangement joins TRBV7-2 to TRBJ1-2; D gene uncertain. Trimming removed 4 bases from V and 4 bases from J, with 13 bases in between. The CDR3 runs 14 residues. Germline CDR1 and CDR2: SGHTA and FQGNSA. The entire variable domain, with the rest obtained from reference TRBV7-2 and TRBJ1-2, is as follows: GAGVSQSPSNKVTEKGKDVELRCDPISGHTALYWYRQSLGQGLEFLIYFQGNSAPDKSGLPSDRFSAERTGGSVSTLTIQRTQQEDSAVYLCASSSKGEGYGYTFGSGTRLTVV.

This chain uses TRBV6-6 with TRBJ1-5, with 10 positions matching TRBD1. Looked up from germline, CDR1 is MNHNY and CDR2 is SVGAGI (reference sequence). With V trimmed by 5 bases and J by 0 bases, 4 bases remained unmatched. This CDR3 comprises 16 residues. CDR3 in amino acids: CASSGGQGISNQPQHF. DNA of the CDR3: TGTGCCAGCAGTGGGGGACAGGGGATTAGCAATCAGCCCCAGCATTTT.

The rearrangement joins TRBV7-9 to TRBJ1-2; tentatively, D is TRBD1 (5 bases). The germline V gene has CDR1 SEHNR and CDR2 FQNEAQ (reference sequence). CDR3 length: 16 residues. The V and J ends lost 0 bases and 2 bases respectively, with 13 bases between them. In DNA form, the CDR3 reads TGTGCCAGCAGCTTAGCTCCGCTCCAGGGAAACTATGGCTACACCTTC. It translates to CASSLAPLQGNYGYTF.

The gene calls are TRBV7-2 and TRBJ1-1, with 8 bases that match TRBD1. Trimming cost V 3 bases and J 6 bases; bases outside gene matches: 6. The CDR3 has 14 amino acids. In germline, CDR1 is SGHTA, CDR2 FQGNSA. The CDR3 nucleotides are TGTGCCAGCAGCTTTTTGGACAGGGTCCCTGAAGCTTTCTTT. Translated, it gives CASSFLDRVPEAFF.